The T cell receptor beta chain described here comes from a study of T cell responses to AZD1222 COVID-19 vaccine (dated by TCRdb to 2020 to 2022). Broadly, across the study: Because spike-specific TCR depth and breadth did not differ between the two schedules, AZD1222 recipients who got a second dose at roughly 4 weeks were pooled with those who got a second dose at roughly 12 weeks. A total of just over 230 trial participants underwent TCR sequencing, of whom more than 200 had received two doses of AZD1222 and about 25 had received two doses of the MenACWY control vaccine. Enrollment into the trials was organized by age into subgroups of 18-55, 56-69 and 70-plus years, and those subgroups contained approximately 150, 30 and 60 TCR-sequenced participants, respectively.

General conclusions and limits of the study: Because no day 14 peak-response samples were available, repertoires were characterized only after the peak T cell response. Vaccine-associated CD4 TCRs spanned the whole spike protein, with dominant responses in regions 160-218 and 743-854. Spike-specific TCR breadth and depth rose significantly after two AZD1222 doses compared with day 0 and with MenACWY recipients. Only 5 to 7 AZD1222 recipients were SARS-CoV-2 seropositive at baseline, limiting conclusions about previously exposed vaccinees. Participants were mostly white British, with more females than males. The authors suggested clonal diversity may have been underestimated. In the small 56-69-year group, the increase in depth fell short of significance, most likely because of low power. Reportedly, almost half of the unique spike-specific TCRs recognized epitopes lying outside the regions that are mutated in the B.1.351 and B.1.1.7 variants.

The CDR3 regions of human TCRbeta chains were analyzed by immunosequencing. The study's processing was this. Repertoire TCRs were checked for matches against a reference library of SARS-CoV-2-specific TCRs that had been generated using the MIRA antigen-specificity platform. Breadth meant the fraction of unique TCRs that were SARS-CoV-2-associated, whereas depth meant the fraction of total T cells that were SARS-CoV-2-associated. Each spike-specific TCR was assigned to its reactive spike region and to a CD4 or CD8 class using the MIRA data. Log10-transformed breadth and depth values were compared by one-way ANOVA with Sidak's multiple comparisons tests. This immuneACCESS table, as held by TCRdb, lists in-frame sequences with V and J called but not all clones. Of the missing ones, under half trace to an unresolved V gene in checked studies; the others have no known cause. D and trimming come from the DNA, and the V and J calls and clone size come from that table. Across this sample there are roughly 260,000 clones, with over 90% seen only once. The top ten clones comprise around 0.58% of the sample.

Per the publication, the time point label means: baseline before first vaccination. The vaccinee samples were drawn from two UK trials, COV001 and COV002, one of which was a single-blind randomized controlled phase 2/3 trial testing AZD1222 (ChAdOx1 nCoV-19) in healthy adults. For TCRbeta chain sequencing, PBMC samples were collected from trial participants at day 0 and at day 28 after the second dose. In the case of this clone: No cognate antigen has been identified for it. No per-base quality is available; no much larger clone lies one base away.

The CDR3 starts with the cysteine, ends with the phenylalanine, and has 12 residues. Kept here is only the CDR3 DNA, which spans 36 bases and is read in frame from base 1. The V and J ends are trimmed by 2 bases and 0 bases, leaving 1 base between them. CDR1 and CDR2 are read off the germline V gene (reference sequence) as SGHAT and FQDESV. The sequence is built from TRBV11-1 and TRBJ1-1; the D gene cannot be named for sure. The clonotype originates from an adult in good health. Source: peripheral blood, taken on day 0 of AZD1222 vaccination. The nucleotide sequence is given as TGTGCCAGCAGCTTATTGAACACTGAAGCTTTCTTT. Its protein is CASSLLNTEAFF.